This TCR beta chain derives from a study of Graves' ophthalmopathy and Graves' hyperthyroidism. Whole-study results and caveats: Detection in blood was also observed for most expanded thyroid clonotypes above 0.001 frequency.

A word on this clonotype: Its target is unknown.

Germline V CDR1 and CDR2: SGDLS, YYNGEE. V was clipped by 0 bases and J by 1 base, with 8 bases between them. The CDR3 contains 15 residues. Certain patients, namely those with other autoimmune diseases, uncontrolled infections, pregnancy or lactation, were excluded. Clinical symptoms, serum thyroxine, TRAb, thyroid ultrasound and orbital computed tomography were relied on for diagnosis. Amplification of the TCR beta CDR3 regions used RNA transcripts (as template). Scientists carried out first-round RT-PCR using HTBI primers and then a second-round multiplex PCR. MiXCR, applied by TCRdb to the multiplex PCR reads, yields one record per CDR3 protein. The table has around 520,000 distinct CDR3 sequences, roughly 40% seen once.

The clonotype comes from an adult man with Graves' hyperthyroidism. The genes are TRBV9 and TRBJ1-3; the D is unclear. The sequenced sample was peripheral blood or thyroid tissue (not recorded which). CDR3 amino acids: CASSVEGASGNTIYF. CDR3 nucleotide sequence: TGTGCCAGCAGCGTAGAAGGAGCTTCTGGAAACACCATATATTTT.